These T cell receptor beta chains were read from a single sample in a study of CD8 T cells in ankylosing spondylitis. TCRdb re-called the 5' RACE reads with MiXCR, one entry per CDR3 protein. This sample carries 750,000 to 850,000 distinct CDR3 sequences, approximately 12% of them seen once, and the ten largest clones take less than 0.65%. Source material: blood, either unsorted or a sorted T cell fraction (not recorded which). These receptors originate from a male donor with ankylosing spondylitis. Each CDR3 is given with its conserved first and last residue. The D gene is left open where the match is weak.

cdr3_aa	d_call	v_call	cdr3_length	j_call
CASSPSRMLAGLHEQFF	TRBD2	TRBV12-3/TRBV12-4	17	TRBJ2-1
CASSPLSRTDTQYF	-	TRBV7-6	14	TRBJ2-3
CASSPNDRGTREFF	TRBD1	TRBV18	14	TRBJ2-1
CASSPRDPVHGYTF	-	TRBV7-2	14	TRBJ1-2
CASSLATNSEAFF	-	TRBV12-3/TRBV12-4	13	TRBJ1-1
CASSSLQGVEGYTF	TRBD1	TRBV5-1	14	TRBJ1-2
CASSLGASEYNEQFF	-	TRBV7-2	15	TRBJ2-1
CASSFRADNEQFF	-	TRBV5-1	13	TRBJ2-1
CASSLVMGKLFF	-	TRBV7-2	12	TRBJ1-4
CASSQVEGGLGELFF	TRBD2	TRBV4-1	15	TRBJ2-2
CSVQPPGGGELFF	-	TRBV29-1	13	TRBJ2-2